The clone carrying this T cell receptor (beta chain) was found a few times. Its antigen remains unidentified. The sample belongs to a study of T-cell reconstitution after alpha-beta-depleted transplantation in children. The CDR3 length is 15 residues. Looked up from germline, CDR1 is MDHEN and CDR2 is SYDVKM. Trimming pared 6 bases from V and 0 bases from J, leaving 13 bases between. Unique molecular identifiers were used to barcode this TCRbeta library. TCRdb reprocessed the PCR reads via MiXCR and lists one record per CDR3 protein. The sample carries roughly 570,000 distinct CDR3 sequences, about a quarter recorded once. The study, taken as a whole, reports: Expanded graft clones, several hundred of them, were reportedly the source of alpha-beta T cells about two months after transplant. At one year after transplant, newly produced T cells mostly accounted for T-cell counts and diversity. The high TCRbeta diversity at day 60 in some patients came from surviving recipient T cells and thymic progenitors.

This chain joins TRBV28 and TRBJ2-3; D perhaps matches TRBD1 (8 bases). This specimen consisted of PBMCs, obtained before TCRalphabeta/CD19-depleted stem cell transplant. This sequence originates from a boy under two years old with Wiskott-Aldrich syndrome, due to receive a stem cell transplant. The CDR3 nucleotides read TGTGCCAGCAGGGGGGGGGACAGGAGCACAGATACGCAGTATTTT. Its translation is CASRGGDRSTDTQYF.